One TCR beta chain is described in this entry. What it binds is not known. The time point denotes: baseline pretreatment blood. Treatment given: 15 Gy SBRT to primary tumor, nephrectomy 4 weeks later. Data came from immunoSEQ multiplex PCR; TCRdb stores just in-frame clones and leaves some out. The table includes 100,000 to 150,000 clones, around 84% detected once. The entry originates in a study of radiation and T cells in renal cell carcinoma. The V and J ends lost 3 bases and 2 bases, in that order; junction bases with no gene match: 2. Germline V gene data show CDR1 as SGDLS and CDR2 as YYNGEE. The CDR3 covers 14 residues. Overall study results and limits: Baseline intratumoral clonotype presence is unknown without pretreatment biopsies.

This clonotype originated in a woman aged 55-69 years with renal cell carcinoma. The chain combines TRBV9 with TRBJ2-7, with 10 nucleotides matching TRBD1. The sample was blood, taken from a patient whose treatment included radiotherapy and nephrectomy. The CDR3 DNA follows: TGTGCCAGCAGCGCGGGACAGGGGCCCTACGAGCAGTACTTC. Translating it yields CASSAGQGPYEQYF.